What follows are 30 T cell receptor beta chains derived from one specimen sequenced in a study of T cell repertoires in cytomegalovirus infection. Antigens of these TCRs are unknown. TCRdb independently ran MiXCR on the reads; one entry per CDR3 protein. The sample has 650,000 to 850,000 distinct CDR3 sequences, just under 30% seen once. The sequencing here drew on cultured CD8+ T cells from PBMCs, taken from culture after CMV antigen stimulation. Every receptor here comes from a human donor in good health (CMV status not recorded). Some clones in this sample may be carry-over from other donors' samples.

The chain joins TRBV15 to TRBJ2-1, with D perhaps TRBD2 (6 bases). The V gene lost 5 bases and the J gene lost 2 bases, with 13 bases spanning the gap. The CDR3 is 15 amino acids. CDR1 is LNHNV, CDR2 YYDKDF, per germline (reference sequence). CDR3 residues: CATSVPRRAYNEQFF. CDR3 bases: TGTGCCACCAGCGTCCCCCGGAGGGCCTACAATGAGCAGTTCTTC.

The J gene is TRBJ2-2, the V gene TRBV5-6; a weak D match, TRBD1 (5 bases). Trimming shortened V by 4 bases and J by 0 bases, and 10 bases separated the two germline ends. The CDR3 runs 15 residues. Germline CDR1 reads SGHDT; CDR2 reads YYEEEE. CDR3 nucleotide sequence: TGTGCCAGCAGCCACGGACACTCGAACACCGGGGAGCTGTTTTTT. It encodes CASSHGHSNTGELFF.

The gene calls are TRBV6-5 and TRBJ2-7; D unclear. CDR1 MNHEY and CDR2 SVGAGI come from the germline V gene. The CDR3 has 13 residues. V was clipped by 6 bases and J by 5 bases, with 14 bases between them. The CDR3 here is CASRGTGPHEQYV. DNA for the CDR3: TGTGCCAGCAGGGGTACGGGTCCTCACGAGCAGTACGTC.

The rearrangement uses TRBV4-1 and TRBJ1-4; maybe TRBD1 (5 bases). Trimming stripped 0 bases from V and 6 bases from J, with 11 bases between. CDR1 and CDR2 (germline): MGHRA, YSYEKL. This CDR3 is built from 15 residues. For the CDR3, the DNA is TGCGCCAGCAGCCAAGAATCAGGGTGGGATGAAAAACTGTTTTTT. This codes for CASSQESGWDEKLFF.

The table lists this clonotype with a few counts. V is TRBV20-1 and J is TRBJ1-5, with D perhaps TRBD1 (6 bases). V lost 6 bases to trimming and J lost 1 base, with 16 bases between them. Per germline, CDR1 DFQATT and CDR2 SNEGSKA (reference sequence). The CDR3 covers 15 residues. The CDR3 DNA is TGCAGTGCCCTCCTGGAGCAGGGGAGCAATCAGCCCCAGCATTTT. Its translation is CSALLEQGSNQPQHF.

This clonotype was seen ten or more times. This chain connects TRBV7-6 to TRBJ1-6; 7 nucleotides agree with TRBD1. The CDR3 has 16 residues. With 5 bases clipped from V and 5 bases from J, the junction kept 9 bases outside the gene matches. Germline CDR1 is SGHVS and CDR2 is FNYEAQ. CDR3 protein: CASSPRTGSNNSPLHF. The CDR3, as DNA: TGTGCCAGCAGCCCAAGGACAGGCAGTAATAATTCACCCCTCCACTTT.

The table lists this clonotype with a few counts. The V gene is TRBV5-1, the J gene TRBJ2-1; 7 positions match TRBD2. CDR1 is SGHRS and CDR2 is YFSETQ in the germline V gene. The V gene end was trimmed by 4 bases and the J gene end by 3 bases; junction bases not matched to a gene: 10. The CDR3 length is 16 residues. For the CDR3, the DNA is TGCGCCAGCAGCCCAGGGAGGGGAGGGGACTACAATGAGCAGTTCTTC. Residues: CASSPGRGGDYNEQFF.

The rearrangement links TRBV6-6 to TRBJ1-3; D not certain. The CDR3 totals 16 residues. Trimming stripped 0 bases from V and 3 bases from J, with 12 bases between. Germline-derived CDR1 and CDR2 are MNHNY and SVGAGI (reference sequence). As DNA, the CDR3 is TGTGCCAGCAGTTACTCTCAACAGCTCGTTGGAAACACCATATATTTT. Translated: CASSYSQQLVGNTIYF.

Comment on this clonotype: Mismatch with germline at one junction end may stem from a read error. V is TRBV12-3 or TRBV12-4 and J is TRBJ1-2, with a tentative D call TRBD1 (6 bases). This CDR3 has 15 amino acids. Here the CDR3 reads CAGRPPGAREDGYTF. The CDR3, as DNA: TGTGCCGGCAGACCCCCGGGGGCTAGGGAAGATGGCTACACCTTC.

The chain joins TRBV6-5 to TRBJ1-2, with D tentatively TRBD1 (6 bases). Between the trimmed V and J ends, which lost 4 bases and 5 bases, there was a span of 14 bases. This CDR3 is built from 14 residues. Germline CDR1 reads MNHEY; CDR2 reads SVGAGI. The DNA of the CDR3 is TGTGCCAGCAGTTCTGCAGGGGACTATTATGGCTACACCTTC. Protein sequence: CASSSAGDYYGYTF.

The chain has TRBV11-2 and TRBJ2-1, with TRBD2 matching over 8 bases. With V trimmed by 6 bases and J by 5 bases, 9 bases remained unmatched. The CDR3 runs to 15 residues. Germline V gene data show CDR1 as SGHAT and CDR2 as FQNNGV. DNA for the CDR3: TGTGCCAGCAGGTCGGGGGGGCGATATAACAATGAGCAGTTCTTC. Amino acid sequence: CASRSGGRYNNEQFF.

This clonotype was detected many times. This chain joins TRBV19 and TRBJ1-1; D might be TRBD1 (5 bases). Trimming took 9 bases from V and 4 from J, leaving 15 bases between them. Germline V CDR1 and CDR2: LNHDA, SQIVND (reference sequence). The CDR3 has 13 residues. The CDR3 DNA follows: TGTGCCAGCAGCTCGAGTGGGGGCACTGAAGCTTTCTTT. This translates into CASSSSGGTEAFF.

V gene TRBV7-4 combines with J gene TRBJ2-5; D tentatively fits TRBD1 or TRBD2 (6 bases each). Germline assignment: CDR1 SGHVT and CDR2 SQSDAQ. CDR3 length: 12 amino acids. Trimming stripped 9 bases from V and 5 bases from J, with 13 bases between. The CDR3 DNA reads as TGTGCCAGTGGGGGGCCGGGGGAGACCCAGTACTTC. Encoded protein: CASGGPGETQYF.

This clonotype was counted at least ten times. This CDR3 is CASSLVGTEVDGAEAFF. CDR3 sequence (DNA): TGTGCCAGCAGCCTGGTGGGGACAGAGGTTGATGGCGCTGAAGCTTTCTTT. This chain links TRBV7-6 with TRBJ1-1; 7 nucleotides align to TRBD1. Germline values: CDR1 SGHVS, CDR2 FNYEAQ. CDR3 length equals 17 residues. The V segment lost 5 bases and the J segment 6 bases; nucleotides outside the gene matches: 18.

A few counts support this clonotype. The V gene is TRBV7-9, the J gene TRBJ2-7; 12 bases line up with TRBD1. Per germline, CDR1 SEHNR and CDR2 FQNEAQ (reference sequence). V trimming: 1 base; J trimming: 3 bases; junction bases outside the gene matches: 10. CDR3 size: 18 residues. The CDR3 is CASSLVGLGQGAFYEQYF. The CDR3 DNA reads TGTGCCAGCAGCTTAGTAGGATTGGGACAGGGGGCTTTCTACGAGCAGTACTTC. Full variable domain (missing parts from reference TRBV7-9 and TRBJ2-7): DTGVSQNPRHKITKRGQNVTFRCDPISEHNRLYWYRQTLGQGPEFLTYFQNEAQLEKSRLLSDRFSAERPKGSFSTLEIQRTEQGDSAMYLCASSLVGLGQGAFYEQYFGPGTRLTVT.

CDR3 DNA sequence: TGTGCCAGCAGCTTAAGGACAGGGGACTACGAGCAGTACTTC. This translates into CASSLRTGDYEQYF. The genes are TRBV7-6 and TRBJ2-7, with 9 positions matching TRBD1. From germline, CDR1 is SGHVS and CDR2 FNYEAQ. CDR3 length: 14 amino acids. After removal of 2 bases from V and 3 bases from J, the junction contained 2 bases not matched to a gene. The full variable domain, with the rest looked up from reference TRBV7-6 and TRBJ2-7, is GAGVSQSPRYKVTKRGQDVALRCDPISGHVSLYWYRQALGQGPEFLTYFNYEAQQDKSGLPNDRFSAERPEGSISTLTIQRTEQRDSAMYRCASSLRTGDYEQYFGPGTRLTVT.

This clonotype was detected only a few times. The rearrangement links TRBV28 to TRBJ1-4; 9 bases are shared with TRBD1. With V trimmed by 4 bases and J by 0 bases, 12 bases remained unmatched. Germline CDR1 and CDR2: MDHEN and SYDVKM. This CDR3 has 19 amino acids. CDR3 residues: CASSYHRDRALATNEKLFF. For the CDR3, the DNA is TGTGCCAGCAGTTACCACCGGGACAGGGCCCTAGCAACTAATGAAAAACTGTTTTTT.

V and J are TRBV24-1 and TRBJ2-3; 11 nucleotides match TRBD2. Germline values: CDR1 KGHDR, CDR2 SFDVKD. The trim removed 5 bases at V and 2 bases at J, leaving 11 bases unmatched. The CDR3 is 18 residues long. The CDR3: CATSATILAGGPTDTQYF. The CDR3, as DNA: TGTGCCACCAGTGCCACTATATTAGCGGGGGGGCCCACAGATACGCAGTATTTT.

The chain carries TRBV6-6 and TRBJ2-7; D is perhaps TRBD1 (5 bases). CDR1 is MNHNY, CDR2 SVGAGI, per germline (reference sequence). The CDR3 contains 16 residues. V lost 6 bases to trimming and J lost 2 bases, with 20 bases between them. The CDR3 DNA follows: TGTGCCAGCAGCCCACTCCAGGGCAGTTCCCCCTACGAGCAGTACTTC. This gives the protein CASSPLQGSSPYEQYF.

This clonotype turned up a few times. The rearrangement links TRBV12-3 or TRBV12-4 to TRBJ2-3; 9 bases agree with TRBD1. With V trimmed by 5 bases and J by 3 bases, 18 bases remained unmatched. The CDR3 is 19 residues long. The CDR3 protein is CASSHWTGAQSPETDTQYF. CDR3 bases: TGTGCCAGCAGTCATTGGACAGGGGCCCAGAGTCCAGAAACAGATACGCAGTATTTT.

The chain employs TRBV3-1 and TRBJ2-5; 10 positions agree with TRBD2. There are 16 residues in the CDR3. V was pared by 4 bases and J by 12 bases, with 17 bases of the junction left unmatched. Per the germline V gene, CDR1 is LGHDT and CDR2 is YNNKEL (reference sequence). The CDR3 DNA reads TGTGCCAGCAGCCTCCGGGACTTGGAGCGGGGGGGTCCTAAGTACTTC. Translating gives CASSLRDLERGGPKYF.

The genes are TRBV12-5 and TRBJ1-6, with 10 bases matching TRBD1. Germline V gene lookup returns CDR1 LGHNT and CDR2 FRNRAP. CDR3 length: 20 residues. V lost 2 bases, J lost 1 base, and 11 bases stayed unmatched. The CDR3 DNA reads TGTGCTAGTGGTTTGCGCACGGGGACAGGGGTATCATCCTATAATTCACCCCTCCACTTT. Its protein product is CASGLRTGTGVSSYNSPLHF.

This clonotype has just a few counts. V and J are TRBV27 and TRBJ1-1, with D perhaps TRBD1 (5 bases). In germline, CDR1 is MNHEY, CDR2 SMNVEV (reference sequence). V lost 6 bases to trimming and J lost 7 bases, with 18 bases between them. The CDR3 covers 14 residues. In DNA form, the CDR3 reads TGTGCCAGCAGCTTCGGGGGATTCATAGATGAAGCTTTCTTT. Its translation is CASSFGGFIDEAFF.

This clonotype was counted between two and nine times. V usage is TRBV4-3 and J usage is TRBJ2-1, with 7 bases aligning to TRBD1. Germline CDR1 is LGHNA and CDR2 is YSLEER. Losses at the gene ends were 0 bases for V and 6 bases for J; bases not matched to a gene: 5. The CDR3 is made up of 15 amino acids. CDR3 protein: CASSQESGGSNEQFF. CDR3 DNA: TGCGCCAGCAGCCAAGAATCAGGGGGAAGCAATGAGCAGTTCTTC.

V is TRBV3-1 and J is TRBJ1-2; maybe TRBD1 (5 bases). The V gene's germline CDR1 is LGHDT and CDR2 YNNKEL (reference sequence). V gave up 4 bases and J gave up 6 bases, with 15 bases separating them. This CDR3 has 14 residues. The CDR3 nucleotides read TGTGCCAGCAGCCCTGATGGGGGGATACATGGCTACACCTTC. It encodes CASSPDGGIHGYTF.

The rearrangement joins TRBV28 to TRBJ2-3; D may be TRBD2 (6 bases). The CDR3 is 14 residues long. Per germline, CDR1 MDHEN and CDR2 SYDVKM. Trimming took 8 bases from V and 4 from J, leaving 16 bases between them. This chain's CDR3 is CASGGTSVPDTQYF. The CDR3 bases are TGTGCCAGCGGGGGGACCTCTGTCCCAGATACGCAGTATTTT.

This clonotype has more than one count but fewer than ten. This chain joins TRBV7-6 and TRBJ2-7, with a tentative D call TRBD2 (5 bases). Looked up from germline, CDR1 is SGHVS and CDR2 is FNYEAQ. Trimming cost V 1 base and J 2 bases, with 9 bases left between them. This CDR3 has 14 amino acids. The CDR3: CASSLVAGPYEQYF. Written as DNA, the CDR3 is TGTGCCAGCAGCTTAGTCGCGGGTCCCTACGAGCAGTACTTC.

V usage is TRBV19 and J usage is TRBJ2-2; D is unresolved. This CDR3 is built from 16 residues. V gave up 1 base and J gave up 1 base, with 10 bases separating them. Germline assignment: CDR1 LNHDA and CDR2 SQIVND (reference sequence). The CDR3 reads CASSIVEFLNTGELFF. The DNA for the CDR3 is TGTGCCAGTAGTATAGTCGAGTTCTTGAACACCGGGGAGCTGTTTTTT.

In this sample, this clonotype turned up a few times. This chain joins TRBV20-1 and TRBJ2-7; 9 nucleotides align to TRBD1. Germline values: CDR1 DFQATT, CDR2 SNEGSKA (reference sequence). Losses at the gene ends were 1 base for V and 2 bases for J; bases not matched to a gene: 6. This CDR3 has 15 amino acids. Written as DNA, the CDR3 is TGCAGTGCTAGAGGGGTTAGACAGGGGGCCTACGAGCAGTACGTC. It specifies CSARGVRQGAYEQYV.

V is TRBV12-3 or TRBV12-4 and J is TRBJ1-5; D is unresolved. Trimming removed 3 bases at V and 0 bases at J, with 18 bases between. The CDR3 has 18 residues. The CDR3 DNA is TGTGCCAGCAGTTTGCCCAGTTGGGAAGACTATAGCAATCAGCCCCAGCATTTT. Its protein product is CASSLPSWEDYSNQPQHF.